This is a list of T cell receptor beta chains from one sample in a study of T cells in narcolepsy. Only in-frame clones appear in the TCRdb table, and some are missing; sequencing was by immunoSEQ multiplex PCR. Among 30,000 to 35,000 clones listed, less than 90% were seen once. The sequencing sample was made of CD45RA- memory CD4+ T cells from PBMCs. All receptors derive from a human donor with narcolepsy. The CDR3 runs from the conserved cysteine through the conserved F or W. D genes are given only for firm matches. Some rows mark clone size as missing; the rest say once, few, many or name a class of expanded clone.

DNA: TGTGCCAGCAGTTGGGGGGGTCAAGAGACCCAGTACTTC; CDR3: CASSWGGQETQYF; V: TRBV6-6; size: -; J: TRBJ2-5; D: TRBD2
DNA: TGTGCCAGCAGCTTTAAGGGGGTGGAGACCCAGTACTTC; CDR3: CASSFKGVETQYF; V: TRBV11-2; size: -; J: TRBJ2-5; D: -
DNA: TGTGCCAGCAGCCCGTGGACTAGCGGGGGTTCCTACGAGCAGTACTTC; CDR3: CASSPWTSGGSYEQYF; V: TRBV11-2; size: -; J: TRBJ2-7; D: TRBD2
DNA: TGTGCCAGCAGCCAAGGACAGGGGACCTACGAGCAGTACTTC; CDR3: CASSQGQGTYEQYF; V: TRBV4-2; size: -; J: TRBJ2-7; D: TRBD1
DNA: TGTGCCAGCAGCCGGAGGACAGGCGAATCCTACAATGAGCAGTTCTTC; CDR3: CASSRRTGESYNEQFF; V: TRBV5-4; size: -; J: TRBJ2-1; D: TRBD1
DNA: TGCGCCAGCAGCCAAGATTTGCGACCGGGAGCTAACACTGAAGCTTTCTTT; CDR3: CASSQDLRPGANTEAFF; V: TRBV4-1; size: -; J: TRBJ1-1; D: -
DNA: TGTGCCAGCAGCTTGGGTCCAGGGGCGGCGGATCAGCCCCAGCATTTT; CDR3: CASSLGPGAADQPQHF; V: TRBV5-6; size: -; J: TRBJ1-5; D: -
DNA: TGTGCCAGCAGCTCCGAGAACAGGGTAAACACTGAAGCTTTCTTT; CDR3: CASSSENRVNTEAFF; V: TRBV7-9; size: once; J: TRBJ1-1; D: -
DNA: TGCGCCAGCATCCAGGGGGGGGCCACTGAAGCTTTCTTT; CDR3: CASIQGGATEAFF; V: TRBV7-9; size: -; J: TRBJ1-1; D: TRBD1
DNA: TGTGCCAGCAGTGATAGCGGCCAGAGCACAGATACGCAGTATTTT; CDR3: CASSDSGQSTDTQYF; V: TRBV6-1; size: -; J: TRBJ2-3; D: -
DNA: TGTGCCAGCACAAAACGGGGGGGTAGCAATCAGCCCCAGCATTTT; CDR3: CASTKRGGSNQPQHF; V: TRBV2; size: -; J: TRBJ1-5; D: -
DNA: TGTGCCAGTAGTATGGGTCGAGGTCAGCCCCAGCATTTT; CDR3: CASSMGRGQPQHF; V: TRBV19; size: -; J: TRBJ1-5; D: -
DNA: TGTGCCAGCAGCGGCAGGGATTACGAGCAGTACTTC; CDR3: CASSGRDYEQYF; V: TRBV6-1; size: few; J: TRBJ2-7; D: -
DNA: TGCGCCAGCAGCCCTGGGACATTTGAAGCTTTCTTT; CDR3: CASSPGTFEAFF; V: TRBV4-1; size: -; J: TRBJ1-1; D: -
DNA: TGCGCCAGCAGCCAAGCCGCGGGACAGAGTAACTATGGCTACACCTTC; CDR3: CASSQAAGQSNYGYTF; V: TRBV4-3; size: -; J: TRBJ1-2; D: TRBD1
DNA: TGTGCCAGCTCACGCCGGAGAGGGGAGGGGAATGAAAAACTGTTTTTT; CDR3: CASSRRRGEGNEKLFF; V: TRBV18; size: -; J: TRBJ1-4; D: -
DNA: TGCGCCAGCAGCCCCCTCGGGACTAGCGGGGGGCGAGATACGCAGTATTTT; CDR3: CASSPLGTSGGRDTQYF; V: TRBV4-1; size: -; J: TRBJ2-3; D: TRBD2
DNA: TGTGCCAGCAGTTTAATCCAGGGGGCGCAGGGCTATGGCTACACCTTC; CDR3: CASSLIQGAQGYGYTF; V: TRBV27; size: few; J: TRBJ1-2; D: TRBD1
DNA: TGTGCCAGCAGTGAAATGTCGGCGCTCGAGCCCCAGCATTTT; CDR3: CASSEMSALEPQHF; V: TRBV2; size: -; J: TRBJ1-5; D: -
DNA: TGTGCCAGTAGTATTGGGGGAATCGGCACCGGGGAGCTGTTTTTT; CDR3: CASSIGGIGTGELFF; V: TRBV19; size: -; J: TRBJ2-2; D: -
DNA: TGTGCCAGCAGCGGAGAACATGGGGTCCAGCCCCAGCATTTT; CDR3: CASSGEHGVQPQHF; V: TRBV7-6; size: -; J: TRBJ1-5; D: -
DNA: TGTGCCAGCCTGGGGACAGTCGGCTACGAGCAGTACTTC; CDR3: CASLGTVGYEQYF; V: TRBV2; size: -; J: TRBJ2-7; D: TRBD1
DNA: TGTGCCAGCTCCCCCGAAGGGAAGACGACCGCTGAAGCTTTCTTT; CDR3: CASSPEGKTTAEAFF; V: TRBV18; size: -; J: TRBJ1-1; D: -
DNA: TGTGCCAGCTCACCACAACTTGCTGCCGAGCAGTACTTC; CDR3: CASSPQLAAEQYF; V: TRBV18; size: -; J: TRBJ2-7; D: -
DNA: TGTGCCAGCAGCTTAGCGCTGTATGAGCAGTTCTTC; CDR3: CASSLALYEQFF; V: TRBV11-1; size: few; J: TRBJ2-1; D: -
DNA: TGCGCCAGCAGCTTGGGACTCGGGACAGGGACCTACGAGCAGTACTTC; CDR3: CASSLGLGTGTYEQYF; V: TRBV5-1; size: few; J: TRBJ2-7; D: TRBD1
DNA: TGTGCCTGGAGTGTAAAGGACCGGGGGCCCTACGAGCAGTACTTC; CDR3: CAWSVKDRGPYEQYF; V: TRBV30; size: once; J: TRBJ2-7; D: -
DNA: TGTGCCAGCAGCCAGATAGTAGCCAAAAACATTCAGTACTTC; CDR3: CASSQIVAKNIQYF; V: TRBV5-6; size: -; J: TRBJ2-4; D: -
DNA: TGTGCCAGCAGCATTAACGAGAGGGCCCGAGCTTTCTTT; CDR3: CASSINERARAFF; V: TRBV14; size: -; J: TRBJ1-1; D: -
DNA: TGTGCCAGCAGCATCCGGGACGGCCTTTCCTACGAGCAGTACTTC; CDR3: CASSIRDGLSYEQYF; V: TRBV7-9; size: -; J: TRBJ2-7; D: -
DNA: TGTGCCAGCAGGGGACAGGGGAATACTGGAAACACCATATATTTT; CDR3: CASRGQGNTGNTIYF; V: TRBV6-5; size: -; J: TRBJ1-3; D: TRBD1
DNA: TGTGCCAGCTCACCCGGGGAAGGGGGAAATGAAAAACTGTTTTTT; CDR3: CASSPGEGGNEKLFF; V: TRBV18; size: -; J: TRBJ1-4; D: -
DNA: TGTGCCACCAGCAGAGAGCGAATCCCTGAAGCTTTCTTT; CDR3: CATSRERIPEAFF; V: TRBV15; size: -; J: TRBJ1-1; D: -
DNA: TGTGCCACCCTTCGGGACAGGGAAGGAAAACTGTTTTTT; CDR3: CATLRDREGKLFF; V: TRBV2; size: -; J: TRBJ1-4; D: TRBD1
DNA: TGCGCCAGCAGCTACTCGGCGGCAGGGTATGGCTACACCTTC; CDR3: CASSYSAAGYGYTF; V: TRBV5-1; size: -; J: TRBJ1-2; D: -
DNA: TGTGCCATCAGTCCCACTAGCGGGGGATACGGAGAGACCCAGTACTTC; CDR3: CAISPTSGGYGETQYF; V: TRBV10-3; size: -; J: TRBJ2-5; D: TRBD2
DNA: TGCGCCAGCAGCCCGGAGGGGGATACCTATAATTCACCCCTCCACTTT; CDR3: CASSPEGDTYNSPLHF; V: TRBV5-1; size: -; J: TRBJ1-6; D: -